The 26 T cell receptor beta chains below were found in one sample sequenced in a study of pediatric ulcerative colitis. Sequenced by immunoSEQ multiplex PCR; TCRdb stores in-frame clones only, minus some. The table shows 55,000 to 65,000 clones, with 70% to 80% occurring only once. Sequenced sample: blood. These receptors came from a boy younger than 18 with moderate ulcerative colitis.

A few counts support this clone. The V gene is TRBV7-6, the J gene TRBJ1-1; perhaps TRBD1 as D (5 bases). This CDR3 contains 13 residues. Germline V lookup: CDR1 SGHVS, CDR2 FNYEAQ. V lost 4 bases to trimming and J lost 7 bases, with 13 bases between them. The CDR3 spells CASSSVQGNEAFF. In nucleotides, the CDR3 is TGTGCCAGCAGCTCCGTGCAGGGAAATGAAGCTTTCTTT.

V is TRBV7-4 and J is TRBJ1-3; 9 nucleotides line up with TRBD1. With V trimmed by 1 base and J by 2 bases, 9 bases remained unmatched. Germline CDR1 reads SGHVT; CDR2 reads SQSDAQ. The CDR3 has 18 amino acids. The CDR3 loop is CASSLVLDRGQTGNTIYF. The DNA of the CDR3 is TGTGCCAGCAGCTTAGTTTTGGACAGGGGTCAAACTGGAAACACCATATATTTT.

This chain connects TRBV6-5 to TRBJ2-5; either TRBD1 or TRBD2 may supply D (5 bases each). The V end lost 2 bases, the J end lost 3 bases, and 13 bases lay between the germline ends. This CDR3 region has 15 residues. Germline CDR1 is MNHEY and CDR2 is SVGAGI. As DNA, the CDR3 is TGTGCCAGCAGTTACCCCGGGGCCGGAGAAGAGACCCAGTACTTC. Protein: CASSYPGAGEETQYF.

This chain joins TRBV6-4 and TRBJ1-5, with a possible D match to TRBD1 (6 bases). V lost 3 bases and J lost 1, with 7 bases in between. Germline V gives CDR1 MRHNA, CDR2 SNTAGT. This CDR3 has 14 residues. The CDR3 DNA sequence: TGTGCCAGCAGTGAACAGGGCAGCAATCAGCCCCAGCATTTT. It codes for CASSEQGSNQPQHF.

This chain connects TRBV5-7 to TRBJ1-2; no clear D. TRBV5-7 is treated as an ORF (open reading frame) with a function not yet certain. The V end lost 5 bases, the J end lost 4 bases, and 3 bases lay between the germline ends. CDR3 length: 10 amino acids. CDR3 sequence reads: CASRSYGYTF. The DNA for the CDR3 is TGTGCCAGCAGAAGCTATGGCTACACCTTC.

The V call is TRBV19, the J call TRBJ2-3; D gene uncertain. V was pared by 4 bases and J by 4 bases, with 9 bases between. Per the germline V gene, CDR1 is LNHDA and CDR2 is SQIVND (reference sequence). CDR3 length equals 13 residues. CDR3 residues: CASSRNYPDTQYF. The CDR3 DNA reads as TGTGCCAGTAGTAGAAATTACCCAGATACGCAGTATTTT. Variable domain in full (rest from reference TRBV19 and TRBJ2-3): DGGITQSPKYLFRKEGQNVTLSCEQNLNHDAMYWYRQDPGQGLRLIYYSQIVNDFQKGDIAEGYSVSREKKESFPLTVTSAQKNPTAFYLCASSRNYPDTQYFGPGTRLTVL.

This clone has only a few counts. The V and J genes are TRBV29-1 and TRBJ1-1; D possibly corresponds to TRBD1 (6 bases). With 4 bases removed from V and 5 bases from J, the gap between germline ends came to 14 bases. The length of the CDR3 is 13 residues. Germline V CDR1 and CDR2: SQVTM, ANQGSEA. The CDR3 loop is CSVVSIGQTEAFF. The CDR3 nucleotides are TGCAGCGTTGTCAGTATAGGACAGACTGAAGCTTTCTTT. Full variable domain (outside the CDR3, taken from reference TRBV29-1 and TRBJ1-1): SAVISQKPSRDICQRGTSLTIQCQVDSQVTMMFWYRQQPGQSLTLIATANQGSEATYESGFVIDKFPISRPNLTFSTLTVSNMSPEDSSIYLCSVVSIGQTEAFFGQGTRLTVV.

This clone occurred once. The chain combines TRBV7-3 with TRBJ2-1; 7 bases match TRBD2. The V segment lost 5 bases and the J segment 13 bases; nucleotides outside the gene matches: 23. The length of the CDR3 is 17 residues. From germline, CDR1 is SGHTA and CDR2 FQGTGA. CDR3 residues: CASSPQPPLSGAGSQFF. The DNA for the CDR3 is TGTGCCAGCAGCCCACAACCACCACTCTCGGGAGCGGGGTCCCAGTTCTTC.

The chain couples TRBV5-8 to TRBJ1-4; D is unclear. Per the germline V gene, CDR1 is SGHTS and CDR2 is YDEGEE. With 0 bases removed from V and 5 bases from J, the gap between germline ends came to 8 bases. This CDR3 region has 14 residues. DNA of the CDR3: TGTGCCAGCAGCTTGGCTCGAAGGAATGAAAAACTGTTTTTT. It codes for CASSLARRNEKLFF. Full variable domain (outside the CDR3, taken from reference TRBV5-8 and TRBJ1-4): EAGVTQSPTHLIKTRGQQATLRCSPISGHTSVYWYQQALGLGLQFLLWYDEGEERNRGNFPPRFSGRQFPNYSSELNVNALELEDSALYLCASSLARRNEKLFFGSGTQLSVL.

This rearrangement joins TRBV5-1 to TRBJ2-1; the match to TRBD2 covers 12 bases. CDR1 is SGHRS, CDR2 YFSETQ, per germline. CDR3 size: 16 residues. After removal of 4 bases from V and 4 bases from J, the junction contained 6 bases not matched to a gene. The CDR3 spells CASSTGTSGLYNEQFF. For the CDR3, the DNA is TGCGCCAGCAGCACGGGGACTAGCGGGCTTTACAATGAGCAGTTCTTC. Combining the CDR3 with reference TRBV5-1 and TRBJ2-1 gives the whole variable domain KAGVTQTPRYLIKTRGQQVTLSCSPISGHRSVSWYQQTPGQGLQFLFEYFSETQRNKGNFPGRFSGRQFSNSRSEMNVSTLELGDSALYLCASSTGTSGLYNEQFFGPGTRLTVL.

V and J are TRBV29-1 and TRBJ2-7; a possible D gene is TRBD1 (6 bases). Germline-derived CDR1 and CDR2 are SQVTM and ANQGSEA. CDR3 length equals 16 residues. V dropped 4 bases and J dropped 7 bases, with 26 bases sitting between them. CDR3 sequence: CSVGRTNGQPSGEQYF. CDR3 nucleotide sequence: TGCAGCGTTGGGCGGACCAACGGACAGCCCTCTGGAGAGCAGTACTTC.

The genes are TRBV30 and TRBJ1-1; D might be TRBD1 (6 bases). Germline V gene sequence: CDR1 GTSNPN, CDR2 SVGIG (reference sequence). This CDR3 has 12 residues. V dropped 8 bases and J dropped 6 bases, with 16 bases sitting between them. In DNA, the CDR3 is TGTGCCGGGAACAGGGCTTTGCCTGAAGCTTTCTTT. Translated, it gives CAGNRALPEAFF.

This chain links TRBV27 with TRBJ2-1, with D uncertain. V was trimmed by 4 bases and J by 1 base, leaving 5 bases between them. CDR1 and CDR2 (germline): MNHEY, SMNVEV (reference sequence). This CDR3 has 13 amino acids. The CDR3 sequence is CASSYTSYNEQFF. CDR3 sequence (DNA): TGTGCCAGCAGTTACACTTCCTACAATGAGCAGTTCTTC.

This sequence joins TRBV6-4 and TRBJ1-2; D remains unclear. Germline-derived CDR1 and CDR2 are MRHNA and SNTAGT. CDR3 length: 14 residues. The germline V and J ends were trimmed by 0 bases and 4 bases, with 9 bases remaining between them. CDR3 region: CASSDSSGAYGYTF. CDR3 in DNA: TGTGCCAGCAGTGACTCGAGTGGAGCCTATGGCTACACCTTC.

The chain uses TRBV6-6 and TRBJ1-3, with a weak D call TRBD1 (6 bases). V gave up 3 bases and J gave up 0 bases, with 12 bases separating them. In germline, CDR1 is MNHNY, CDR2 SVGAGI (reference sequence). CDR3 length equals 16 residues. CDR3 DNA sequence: TGTGCCAGCAGTTATATTCAGGGGAGCTCTGGAAACACCATATATTTT. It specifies CASSYIQGSSGNTIYF.

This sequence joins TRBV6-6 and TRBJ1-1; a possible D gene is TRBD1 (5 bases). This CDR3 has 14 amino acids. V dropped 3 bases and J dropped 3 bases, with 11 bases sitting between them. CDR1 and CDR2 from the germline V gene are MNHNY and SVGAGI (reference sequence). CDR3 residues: CASSYKGTYTEAFF. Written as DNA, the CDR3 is TGTGCCAGCAGTTATAAGGGGACGTACACTGAAGCTTTCTTT.

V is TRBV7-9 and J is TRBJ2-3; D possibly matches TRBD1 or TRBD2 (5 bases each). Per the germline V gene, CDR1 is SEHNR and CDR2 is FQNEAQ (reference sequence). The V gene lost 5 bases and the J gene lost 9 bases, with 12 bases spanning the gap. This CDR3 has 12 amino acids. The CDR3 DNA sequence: TGTGCCAGCAGCCTACAAGGGGACACGCAGTATTTT. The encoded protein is CASSLQGDTQYF. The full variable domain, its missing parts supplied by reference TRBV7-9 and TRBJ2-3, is DTGVSQNPRHKITKRGQNVTFRCDPISEHNRLYWYRQTLGQGPEFLTYFQNEAQLEKSRLLSDRFSAERPKGSFSTLEIQRTEQGDSAMYLCASSLQGDTQYFGPGTRLTVL.

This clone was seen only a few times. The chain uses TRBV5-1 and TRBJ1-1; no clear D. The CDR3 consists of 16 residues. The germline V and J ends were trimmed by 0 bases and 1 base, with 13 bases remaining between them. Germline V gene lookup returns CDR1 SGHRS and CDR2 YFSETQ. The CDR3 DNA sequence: TGCGCCAGCAGCTTGGGAGTGGTACTCTCGAACACTGAAGCTTTCTTT. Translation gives CASSLGVVLSNTEAFF.

The CDR3 protein is CASSPDRVGADTQYF. Written as DNA, the CDR3 is TGTGCCAGCAGTCCCGACAGGGTTGGCGCAGATACGCAGTATTTT. The chain is built from TRBV28 and TRBJ2-3; TRBD1 matches at 7 bases. The germline V gene encodes CDR1 MDHEN and CDR2 SYDVKM. V trimming: 5 bases; J trimming: 4 bases; junction bases outside the gene matches: 9. This CDR3 is built from 15 residues.

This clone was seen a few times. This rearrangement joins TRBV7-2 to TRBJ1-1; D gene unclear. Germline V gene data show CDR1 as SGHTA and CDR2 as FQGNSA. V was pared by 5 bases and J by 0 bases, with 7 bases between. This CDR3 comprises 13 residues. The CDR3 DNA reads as TGTGCCAGCAGCCCGTACCTGAACACTGAAGCTTTCTTT. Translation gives CASSPYLNTEAFF. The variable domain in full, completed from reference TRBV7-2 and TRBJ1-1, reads GAGVSQSPSNKVTEKGKDVELRCDPISGHTALYWYRQSLGQGLEFLIYFQGNSAPDKSGLPSDRFSAERTGGSVSTLTIQRTQQEDSAVYLCASSPYLNTEAFFGQGTRLTVV.

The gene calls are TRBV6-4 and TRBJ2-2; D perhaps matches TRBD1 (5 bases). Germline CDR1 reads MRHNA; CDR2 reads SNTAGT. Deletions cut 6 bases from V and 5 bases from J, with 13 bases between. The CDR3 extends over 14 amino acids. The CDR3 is CASREGARTGELFF. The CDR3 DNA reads TGTGCCAGCAGGGAAGGGGCGAGAACCGGGGAGCTGTTTTTT.

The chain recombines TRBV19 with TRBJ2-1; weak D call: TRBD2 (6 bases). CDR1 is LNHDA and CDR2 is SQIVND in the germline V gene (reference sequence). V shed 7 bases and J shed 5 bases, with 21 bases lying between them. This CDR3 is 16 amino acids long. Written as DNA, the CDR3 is TGTGCCAGTACCTCCCTCGGGACTCTAAGGGACAATGAGCAGTTCTTC. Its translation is CASTSLGTLRDNEQFF.

Here the CDR3 reads CASSSLQLEAFF. Here the CDR3 DNA reads TGTGCCAGCAGCTCCCTACAACTTGAAGCTTTCTTT. The chain combines TRBV5-6 with TRBJ1-1; no definite D call. The CDR3 runs to 12 residues. Trimming took 3 bases from V and 7 from J, leaving 10 bases between them. CDR1 and CDR2 from the germline V gene are SGHDT and YYEEEE.

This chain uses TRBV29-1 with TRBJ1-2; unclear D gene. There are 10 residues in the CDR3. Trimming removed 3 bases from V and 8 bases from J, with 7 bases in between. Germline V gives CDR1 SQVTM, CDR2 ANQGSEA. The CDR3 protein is CSVDPAGYTF. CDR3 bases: TGCAGCGTTGACCCCGCCGGCTACACCTTC.

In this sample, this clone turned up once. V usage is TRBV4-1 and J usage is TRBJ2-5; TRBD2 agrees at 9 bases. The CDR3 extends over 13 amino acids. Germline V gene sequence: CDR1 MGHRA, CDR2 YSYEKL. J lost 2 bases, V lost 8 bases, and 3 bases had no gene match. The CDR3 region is CASALAGQETQYF. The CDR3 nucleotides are TGCGCCAGCGCTCTAGCGGGGCAAGAGACCCAGTACTTC.

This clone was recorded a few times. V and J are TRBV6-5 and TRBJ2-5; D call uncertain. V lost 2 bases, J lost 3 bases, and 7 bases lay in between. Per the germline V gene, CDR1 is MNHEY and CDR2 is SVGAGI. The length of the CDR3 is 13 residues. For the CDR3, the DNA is TGTGCCAGCAGTTACAGGCCGGAAGAGACCCAGTACTTC. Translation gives CASSYRPEETQYF.